This TCR beta chain was retrieved from a study of T cell repertoires in cytomegalovirus infection. At the level of the study: An indication of both CMV infection and matching HLA type came from public TCR beta signatures. Study-wide findings and caveats: Predominance within the ex vivo response was attributable to HLA-C-restricted CMV-specific TCR beta clonotypes. There were carriers of CMV plus the relevant HLA, and cumulative public TCR beta family frequency identified them.

TCRdb processed the reads anew with MiXCR; each CDR3 protein has one entry. The table shows fewer than 300,000 distinct CDR3 sequences, with under 30% occurring only once. With 6 bases removed from V and 4 bases from J, the gap between germline ends came to 18 bases. CDR3 size: 15 residues. With respect to this clonotype: As yet, its antigen is unknown.

The sample was PBMCs. The chain links TRBV12-3 or TRBV12-4 to TRBJ2-5; D is perhaps TRBD2 (6 bases). This sequence originates from a human donor in good health (CMV status not recorded). Some clones in this sample may be carry-over from other donors' samples. CDR3 protein: CASSSRDPEGETQYF. Here the CDR3 DNA reads TGTGCCAGCAGCTCCCGGGACCCGGAGGGAGAGACCCAGTACTTC.